This T cell receptor (beta chain) derives from a study of T cell responses to AZD1222 COVID-19 vaccine. Study results and caveats: Baseline testing showed seropositivity in only 6 or 7 AZD1222 recipients.

This clone was seen a few times. What it binds is not known. The table came from immunoSEQ multiplex PCR; TCRdb's copy has only in-frame clones and leaves some out. Among 90,000 to 100,000 clones listed, more than 75% were seen once. Germline V gene sequence: CDR1 WNHNN, CDR2 SYGVQD (reference sequence). Trimming left V 4 bases short and J 2 bases short, with 12 bases between. The CDR3 has 15 amino acids. The receptor comes from an adult who received the AZD1222 COVID-19 vaccine. V gene TRBV10-1 combines with J gene TRBJ2-1; TRBD2 might be the D (5 bases). Here the sequenced sample was peripheral blood, taken 28 days after the second AZD1222 dose. The CDR3 is CASSVTAGTYNEQFF. In DNA form, the CDR3 reads TGCGCCAGCAGTGTAACGGCGGGTACCTACAATGAGCAGTTCTTC.